This is a list of T cell receptor beta chains from one sample in a study of blood T cell repertoires in COVID-19. Method: immunoSEQ multiplex PCR; TCRdb's copy keeps in-frame clones and lacks some. The sample shows 150,000 to 180,000 clones, just under 85% of them seen only once. Sequencing input: peripheral blood. The receptors were gathered from a woman in her sixties with acute or convalescent COVID-19. CDR3s include the opening cysteine and the closing phenylalanine or tryptophan. Fields, in order: clone size, V gene, CDR3 length, J gene, D gene, CDR3 DNA, CDR3 protein. A D gene is named only where the DNA matches it firmly. Clone size is given for some rows only: seen once, a few or many times, or a class if the clone is expanded.

-	TRBV19	13	TRBJ2-2	-	TGTGCCAGTAAACCACAGGGCGCCGGGGAGCTGTTTTTT	CASKPQGAGELFF
-	TRBV4-2	17	TRBJ1-3	-	TGTGCCAGCAGCCAAGAAGTAAGGAGGGCCTCTGGAAACACCATATATTTT	CASSQEVRRASGNTIYF
-	TRBV5-1	14	TRBJ1-1	-	TGCGCCAGCAGCTCCACAGGGCAAGAGACTGAAGCTTTCTTT	CASSSTGQETEAFF
once	TRBV7-9	14	TRBJ1-2	-	TGTGCCAGCAGCCTATTACAGGGAACCGGTGGCTACACCTTC	CASSLLQGTGGYTF
-	TRBV13	14	TRBJ1-5	-	TGTGCCAGCAGCCGTGGGGGGAGCAATCAGCCCCAGCATTTT	CASSRGGSNQPQHF
-	TRBV6-5	12	TRBJ1-2	-	TGTGCCAGCAGTTACTCAGGGACATTATACACCTTC	CASSYSGTLYTF
-	TRBV6-5	15	TRBJ1-4	TRBD1	TGTGCCAGCAGTTACTCGAGCAGGGGGAATGAAAAACTGTTTTTT	CASSYSSRGNEKLFF
-	TRBV30	15	TRBJ1-3	-	TGTGCCTGGACAAGAAACATAGGAGCTGGAAACACCATATATTTT	CAWTRNIGAGNTIYF
-	TRBV3-1/TRBV3-2	14	TRBJ1-1	-	TGTGCCAGCAGCTTAGGGGGTGTCGGGACTGAAGCTTTCTTT	CASSLGGVGTEAFF
-	TRBV5-1	16	TRBJ1-3	TRBD1	TGCGCCAGCAGCTTGGCCGGCAGGGGGTATGGAAACACCATATATTTT	CASSLAGRGYGNTIYF
-	TRBV25-1	14	TRBJ2-3	TRBD2	TGTGCCAGCAGCCTAGCGGGGGGGTCAGATACGCAGTATTTT	CASSLAGGSDTQYF
few	TRBV24-1	12	TRBJ1-1	-	TGTGCCACCACAGGGATGAACACTGAAGCTTTCTTT	CATTGMNTEAFF
-	TRBV3-1/TRBV3-2	15	TRBJ1-2	-	TGTGCCAGCAGCCAAGATTCAAGGGGCCCCTGGGGCTACACCTTC	CASSQDSRGPWGYTF
-	TRBV10-3	15	TRBJ2-5	-	TGTGCCATCAGTGGGGCGATGGACAGCCAAGAGACCCAGTACTTC	CAISGAMDSQETQYF
-	TRBV5-1	14	TRBJ1-3	TRBD1	TGCGCCAGCAGCTTGACAGGGGACGGAAACACCATATATTTT	CASSLTGDGNTIYF
-	TRBV5-4	16	TRBJ2-4	TRBD1	TGTGCCAGCAGCGGGCCGCGACAGGGGGAAGAAAACATTCAGTACTTC	CASSGPRQGEENIQYF
-	TRBV29-1	14	TRBJ1-2	-	TGCAGCGTTCGACAGTCGACAACTAACTATGGCTACACCTTC	CSVRQSTTNYGYTF
few	TRBV3-1/TRBV3-2	14	TRBJ2-6	-	TGTGCCAGCAGCCGACAGCCTGGGGCCAACGTCCTGACTTTC	CASSRQPGANVLTF
-	TRBV7-9	15	TRBJ2-5	TRBD2	TGTGCCAGCAGCTTAGTCGCGGGGGGGCCAGAGACCCAGTACTTC	CASSLVAGGPETQYF
-	TRBV15	13	TRBJ1-5	TRBD1	TGTGCCACCAAACAGGGGGGCAATCAGCCCCAGCATTTT	CATKQGGNQPQHF
once	TRBV21-1	15	TRBJ2-1	-	TGTGCCAGCAGCCGAGACAGGAACTTATACAATGAGCAGTTCTTC	CASSRDRNLYNEQFF
once	TRBV10-3	14	TRBJ1-6	TRBD1	TGTGCCATCAGTATGGGACAGCCTAATTCACCCCTCCACTTT	CAISMGQPNSPLHF
-	TRBV6-6	15	TRBJ1-1	TRBD1	TGTGCCAGCAGTGGATTAACAGGGGGTCTCGCTGAAGCTTTCTTT	CASSGLTGGLAEAFF
few	TRBV30	12	TRBJ2-7	-	TGTGCCTGGACCTATACAGGGCGCGAGCAGTACTTC	CAWTYTGREQYF
-	TRBV19	14	TRBJ2-5	TRBD2	TGTGCCAGTAGGGCAGCGGGGGGTAGGCAGACCCAGTACTTC	CASRAAGGRQTQYF
-	TRBV7-9	13	TRBJ1-1	-	TGTGCCAGCAGCCGTACGGTGACAATTGAAGCTTTCTTT	CASSRTVTIEAFF
-	TRBV6-5	15	TRBJ2-7	-	TGTGCCAGCAGTTGGGGGGCCGGGACAGATTACGAGCAGTACTTC	CASSWGAGTDYEQYF
-	TRBV9	16	TRBJ1-1	-	TGTGCCAGCAGCGTAGTACCGGGAAGGATGAACACTGAAGCTTTCTTT	CASSVVPGRMNTEAFF
-	TRBV15	18	TRBJ1-6	-	TGTGCCACCAAGGACAGTAGGTCCTCAAGCTCCTATAATTCACCCCTCCACTTT	CATKDSRSSSSYNSPLHF
-	TRBV10-3	14	TRBJ1-1	-	TGTGCCATCAGTGAGCCTGCAGGGGCAACTGAAGCTTTCTTT	CAISEPAGATEAFF
-	TRBV30	13	TRBJ1-6	-	TGTGCCTGGAGTCACAGGGATCATTCACCCCTCCACTTT	CAWSHRDHSPLHF
-	TRBV29-1	14	TRBJ2-3	TRBD2	TGCAGCGTTGAGGGTCTAGCGGGGGGGCTCACGCAGTATTTT	CSVEGLAGGLTQYF
-	TRBV19	19	TRBJ2-6	-	TGTGCCAGTAGTATAGGACGGATGAAAGCGCACTCTGGGGCCAACGTCCTGACTTTC	CASSIGRMKAHSGANVLTF
-	TRBV27	14	TRBJ1-1	-	TGTGCCAGCAGCCCAAATGGGGCGCAGGTTACTGCTTTCTTT	CASSPNGAQVTAFF
-	TRBV7-2	14	TRBJ2-1	TRBD2	TGTGCCAGCAGCCGCGGGGGACCGTACAATGAGCAGTTCTTC	CASSRGGPYNEQFF
-	TRBV29-1	14	TRBJ2-2	TRBD2	TGCAGCGTGAGCGGGGGGATCAACACCGGGGAGCTGTTTTTT	CSVSGGINTGELFF
-	TRBV27	13	TRBJ2-1	-	TGTGCCAGCAGTTCCCAAGGTCGGCGGGAGCAGTTCTTC	CASSSQGRREQFF
once	TRBV5-8	14	TRBJ1-1	TRBD1	TGTGCCAGCAGGCATCTCCAGGGGGTCACTGAAGCTTTCTTT	CASRHLQGVTEAFF
-	TRBV2	15	TRBJ1-1	-	TGTGCCAGCAGTGAGGTGCGGCTTTCCAACACTGAAGCTTTCTTT	CASSEVRLSNTEAFF
few	TRBV6-1	15	TRBJ1-3	-	TGTGCCAGCAGTGATGGGATGGGAGTTGGAAACACCATATATTTT	CASSDGMGVGNTIYF
-	TRBV10-3	13	TRBJ1-1	-	TGTGCCATCAGTGAGGGGGGGGACACTGAAGCTTTCTTT	CAISEGGDTEAFF
-	TRBV9	17	TRBJ2-5	TRBD2	TGTGCCAGCAGCGTAGGGGTTAGCGGGGGGCCCGGAGAGACCCAGTACTTC	CASSVGVSGGPGETQYF
-	TRBV24-1	14	TRBJ2-2	-	TGTGCCACCAGTGACCCCAGGGTCACCGGGGAGCTGTTTTTT	CATSDPRVTGELFF
-	TRBV6-1	13	TRBJ1-2	-	TGTGCCAGCAGTGAGTCGGACTTCTATGGCTACACCTTC	CASSESDFYGYTF
-	TRBV19	14	TRBJ1-5	-	TGTGCCAGTAGTATGCATGGGGGCCGCCAGCCCCAGCATTTT	CASSMHGGRQPQHF
-	TRBV28	10	TRBJ1-2	-	TGTGCCAGCAGCGGTACTGGCTACACCTTC	CASSGTGYTF
-	TRBV12-3/TRBV12-4	13	TRBJ1-2	-	TGTGCCAGCAGTTTTACCAGGGATCTGTGGTACACCTTC	CASSFTRDLWYTF
-	TRBV6-5	14	TRBJ1-2	TRBD1	TGTGCCAGCAGCCCGACAGGGGGTTTTGGTGGCTACACCTTC	CASSPTGGFGGYTF
-	TRBV10-3	13	TRBJ1-3	-	TGTGCCATCAGACAGGGACCTGGAAACACCATATATTTT	CAIRQGPGNTIYF
-	TRBV5-1	17	TRBJ1-3	-	TGCGCCAGCAGCTTGTCGATATCGGGTTTATCTGGAAACACCATATATTTT	CASSLSISGLSGNTIYF
-	TRBV7-9	19	TRBJ2-6	-	TGTGCCAGCAGCTTAGCGACAAGAAACCGACAAGCTGGGGCCAACGTCCTGACTTTC	CASSLATRNRQAGANVLTF
-	TRBV6-2/TRBV6-3	17	TRBJ2-7	TRBD2	TGTGCCAGCAGTTCAACCCTGACTAGCGGGGGGGAAGTCGAGCAGTACTTC	CASSSTLTSGGEVEQYF
-	TRBV29-1	13	TRBJ1-2	-	TGCAGCGTGACTCCGGGACAAGGGTATGGCTACACCTTC	CSVTPGQGYGYTF
-	TRBV28	14	TRBJ1-2	-	TGTGCCAGCAGTTTGTCAGATAGAGGCTATGGCTACACCTTC	CASSLSDRGYGYTF
-	TRBV12-3/TRBV12-4	11	TRBJ1-1	-	TGTGCCAGCAGTTTTAGGGGTGAAGCTTTCTTT	CASSFRGEAFF
few	TRBV3-1/TRBV3-2	14	TRBJ1-2	-	TGTGCCAGCAGCCAAGGGACAGTAAAAACTGGCTACACCTTC	CASSQGTVKTGYTF
-	TRBV4-2	19	TRBJ2-3	TRBD2	TGTGCCAGCAGCCAAGCGGCTACTAGCGGGGGGGCAGGCACAGATACGCAGTATTTT	CASSQAATSGGAGTDTQYF
-	TRBV5-8	15	TRBJ2-1	TRBD1	TGTGCCAGCAGCTTTCGGGACAGCTCCTACAATGAGCAGTTCTTC	CASSFRDSSYNEQFF
-	TRBV3-1/TRBV3-2	15	TRBJ2-1	-	TGTGCCAGCAGCCAGGGACTCGGCGCCCCCTATGAGCAGTTCTTC	CASSQGLGAPYEQFF
once	TRBV28	14	TRBJ1-5	TRBD1	TGTGCCAGCAGACGACAGGGGTATAATCAGCCCCAGCATTTT	CASRRQGYNQPQHF